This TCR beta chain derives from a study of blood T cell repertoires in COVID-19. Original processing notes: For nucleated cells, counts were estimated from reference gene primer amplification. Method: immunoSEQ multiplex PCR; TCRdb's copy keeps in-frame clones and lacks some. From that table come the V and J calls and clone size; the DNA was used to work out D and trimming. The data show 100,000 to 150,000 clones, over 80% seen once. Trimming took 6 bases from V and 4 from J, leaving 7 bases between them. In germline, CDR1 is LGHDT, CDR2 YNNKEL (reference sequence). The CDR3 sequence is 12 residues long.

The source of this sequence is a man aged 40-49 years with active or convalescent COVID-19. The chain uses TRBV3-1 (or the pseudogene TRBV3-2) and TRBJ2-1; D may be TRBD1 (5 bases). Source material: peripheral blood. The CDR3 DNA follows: TGTGCCAGCAGTGACAGTTACAATGAGCAGTTCTTC. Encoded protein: CASSDSYNEQFF.